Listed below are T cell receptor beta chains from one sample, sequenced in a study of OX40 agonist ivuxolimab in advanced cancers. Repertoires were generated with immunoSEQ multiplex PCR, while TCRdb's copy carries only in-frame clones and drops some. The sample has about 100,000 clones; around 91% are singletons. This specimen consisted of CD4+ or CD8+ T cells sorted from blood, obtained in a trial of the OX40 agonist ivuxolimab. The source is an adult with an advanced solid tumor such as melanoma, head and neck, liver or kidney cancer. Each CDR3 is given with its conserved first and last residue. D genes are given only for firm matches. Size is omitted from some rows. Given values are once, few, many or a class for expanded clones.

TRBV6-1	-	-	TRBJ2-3	CASGLLDTQYF	TGTGCCAGCGGCCTATTGGATACGCAGTATTTT
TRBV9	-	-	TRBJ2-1	CASSVEGRTYNEQFF	TGTGCCAGCAGCGTAGAAGGCAGGACCTACAATGAGCAGTTCTTC
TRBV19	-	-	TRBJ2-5	CASSIAETQYF	TGTGCCAGTAGTATCGCAGAGACCCAGTACTTC
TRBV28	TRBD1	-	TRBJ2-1	CASTRDRAGNEQFF	TGTGCCAGCACCCGGGACAGGGCCGGCAATGAGCAGTTCTTC
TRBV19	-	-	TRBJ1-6	CASRFQRNSPLHF	TGTGCCAGCAGATTCCAAAGGAATTCACCCCTCCACTTT
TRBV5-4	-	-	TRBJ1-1	CASSRGGVGGTEAFF	TGTGCCAGCAGCCGTGGGGGAGTGGGGGGTACTGAAGCTTTCTTT
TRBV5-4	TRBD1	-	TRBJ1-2	CASSSQGGLDYGYTF	TGTGCCAGCAGCTCACAGGGGGGTCTTGACTATGGCTACACCTTC
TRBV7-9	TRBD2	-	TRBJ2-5	CASSRTGTSKETQYF	TGTGCCAGCAGCCGAACCGGGACTAGCAAAGAGACCCAGTACTTC
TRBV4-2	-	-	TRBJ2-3	CASSQEDDHTDTQYF	TGTGCCAGCAGCCAAGAGGACGACCACACAGATACGCAGTATTTT
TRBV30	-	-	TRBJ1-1	CAWSLGKNTEAFF	TGTGCCTGGAGCTTAGGGAAGAACACTGAAGCTTTCTTT
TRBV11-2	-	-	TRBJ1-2	CASSLDLWTVNYGYTF	TGTGCCAGCAGCTTAGATCTATGGACAGTTAACTATGGCTACACCTTC
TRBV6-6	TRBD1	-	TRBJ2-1	CASSFARTGGRNEQFF	TGTGCCAGCAGTTTTGCCCGGACAGGGGGCCGGAATGAGCAGTTCTTC
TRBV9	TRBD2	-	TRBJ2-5	CASSAPGVLAGQETQYF	TGTGCCAGCAGCGCTCCAGGGGTACTAGCGGGGCAAGAGACCCAGTACTTC
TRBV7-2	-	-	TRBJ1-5	CASSPRQPNQPQHF	TGTGCCAGCAGCCCGAGACAGCCCAATCAGCCCCAGCATTTT
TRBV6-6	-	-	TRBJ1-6	CATQDRNSPLHF	TGTGCCACACAGGACAGAAACTCACCCCTCCACTTT
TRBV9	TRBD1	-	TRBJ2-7	CASSVGSLRQGVQYF	TGTGCCAGCAGCGTAGGATCTTTGAGACAGGGGGTGCAGTACTTC
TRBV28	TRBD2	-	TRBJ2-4	CASSLWTSGDIQYF	TGTGCCAGCAGTTTGTGGACTAGTGGTGACATTCAGTACTTC
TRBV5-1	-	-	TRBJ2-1	CASSLTGAYNEQFF	TGCGCCAGCAGCTTGACAGGCGCCTACAATGAGCAGTTCTTC
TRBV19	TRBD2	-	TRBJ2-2	CASSIVGRDTGELFF	TGTGCCAGTAGTATTGTCGGGAGGGACACCGGGGAGCTGTTTTTT
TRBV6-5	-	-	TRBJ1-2	CASSYARTSYGYTF	TGTGCCAGCAGTTACGCCCGGACTAGCTATGGCTACACCTTC
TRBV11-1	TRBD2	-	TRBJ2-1	CASSSDRTSGNPYNEQFF	TGTGCCAGCAGCTCGGACCGGACTAGCGGGAACCCCTACAATGAGCAGTTCTTC
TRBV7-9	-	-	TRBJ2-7	CASSLSESGGEQYF	TGTGCCAGCAGCTTGTCGGAGTCAGGAGGAGAGCAGTACTTC
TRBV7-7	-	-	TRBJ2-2	CASRAEGIGELFF	TGTGCCAGCCGAGCAGAGGGGATCGGGGAGCTGTTTTTT
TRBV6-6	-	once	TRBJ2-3	CASSSPGNTDTQYF	TGTGCCAGCAGTTCTCCGGGCAACACAGATACGCAGTATTTT
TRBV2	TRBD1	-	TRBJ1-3	CASKDRLGNTIYF	TGTGCCAGCAAGGACAGGTTGGGAAACACCATATATTTT
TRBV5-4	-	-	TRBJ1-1	CASSFGARGGLNTEAFF	TGTGCCAGCAGCTTTGGGGCACGAGGGGGTTTGAACACTGAAGCTTTCTTT
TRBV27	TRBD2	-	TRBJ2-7	CASRRLAAEEQYF	TGTGCCAGCAGAAGACTAGCGGCCGAAGAGCAGTACTTC
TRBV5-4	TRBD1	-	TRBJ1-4	CASSSKPDRGLGEKLFF	TGTGCCAGCAGTTCGAAACCGGACAGGGGGCTTGGAGAAAAACTGTTTTTT
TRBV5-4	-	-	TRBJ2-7	CASSPGGISYEQYF	TGTGCCAGCAGCCCCGGTGGAATCTCCTACGAGCAGTACTTC
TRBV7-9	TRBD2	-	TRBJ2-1	CASSLGAGGHDNEQFF	TGTGCCAGCAGCTTAGGTGCGGGAGGCCACGACAATGAGCAGTTCTTC
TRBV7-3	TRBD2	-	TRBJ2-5	CASSLTGLAGQETQYF	TGTGCCAGCAGCTTAACGGGACTAGCGGGTCAAGAGACCCAGTACTTC
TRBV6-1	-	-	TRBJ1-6	CASSERSSYNSPLHF	TGTGCCAGCAGTGAACGGAGCTCCTATAATTCACCCCTCCACTTT
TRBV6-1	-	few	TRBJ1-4	CASSARVGNEKLFF	TGTGCCAGCAGTGCCAGGGTTGGGAATGAAAAACTGTTTTTT
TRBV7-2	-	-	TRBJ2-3	CASSLESRTSTDTQYF	TGTGCCAGCAGCTTAGAATCGCGGACTAGCACAGATACGCAGTATTTT
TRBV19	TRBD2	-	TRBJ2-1	CASKGGVAGDRYNEQFF	TGTGCCAGTAAAGGGGGGGTAGCGGGAGACCGATACAATGAGCAGTTCTTC
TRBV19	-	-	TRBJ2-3	CASSITGGYTDTQYF	TGTGCCAGTAGTATAACCGGGGGCTACACAGATACGCAGTATTTT
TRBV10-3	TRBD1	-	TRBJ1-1	CAISNPGTGASGAFF	TGTGCCATCAGTAACCCGGGGACAGGGGCGTCCGGAGCTTTCTTT
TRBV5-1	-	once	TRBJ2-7	CASSLDGVTYGQYF	TGCGCCAGCAGCTTGGACGGGGTAACCTACGGGCAGTACTTC
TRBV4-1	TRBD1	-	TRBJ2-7	CASSQEGDRESYEQYF	TGCGCCAGCAGCCAAGAGGGGGACAGAGAATCCTACGAGCAGTACTTC
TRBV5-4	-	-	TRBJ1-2	CASSPAQGNYGYTF	TGTGCCAGCAGCCCGGCGCAGGGTAACTATGGCTACACCTTC
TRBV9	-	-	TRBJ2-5	CASSGAGPQETQYF	TGTGCCAGCAGCGGGGCAGGGCCTCAAGAGACCCAGTACTTC
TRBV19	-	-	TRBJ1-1	CASSGQLTNTEAFF	TGTGCCAGTAGCGGACAGCTAACGAACACTGAAGCTTTCTTT
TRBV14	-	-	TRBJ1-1	CASSQTTGLNTEAFF	TGTGCCAGCAGCCAGACCACAGGATTGAACACTGAAGCTTTCTTT
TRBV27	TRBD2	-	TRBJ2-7	CASSRAGDSYEQYF	TGTGCCAGCAGTCGAGCGGGAGACTCCTACGAGCAGTACTTC
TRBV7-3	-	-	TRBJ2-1	CASSHLKSSYNEQFF	TGTGCCAGCAGCCATCTAAAGAGCTCCTACAATGAGCAGTTCTTC
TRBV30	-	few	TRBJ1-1	CAWSVLTGGMNTEAFF	TGTGCCTGGAGTGTACTTACAGGAGGTATGAACACTGAAGCTTTCTTT
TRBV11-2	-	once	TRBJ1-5	CASSFAGLSNQPQHF	TGTGCCAGCAGCTTTGCGGGGTTGAGCAATCAGCCCCAGCATTTT
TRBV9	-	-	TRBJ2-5	CASSVGAGYQETQYF	TGTGCCAGCAGCGTAGGAGCAGGATACCAAGAGACCCAGTACTTC
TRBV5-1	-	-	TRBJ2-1	CASRDALGGEQFF	TGCGCCAGCAGGGACGCATTAGGCGGGGAGCAGTTCTTC
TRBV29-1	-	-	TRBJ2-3	CSVVGRSTDTQYF	TGCAGCGTTGTCGGGCGTAGCACAGATACGCAGTATTTT
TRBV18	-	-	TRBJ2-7	CASSPTGTQKGSYEQYF	TGTGCCAGCTCACCGACCGGGACCCAGAAGGGGTCCTACGAGCAGTACTTC
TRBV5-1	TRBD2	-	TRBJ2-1	CASSFSGGSYNEQFF	TGCGCCAGCAGCTTTAGCGGGGGATCATACAATGAGCAGTTCTTC
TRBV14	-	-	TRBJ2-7	CASSQGRRGSYEQYF	TGTGCCAGCAGCCAAGGAAGAAGGGGTTCCTACGAGCAGTACTTC
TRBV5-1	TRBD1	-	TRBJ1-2	CASSPGTGANYGYTF	TGCGCCAGCAGCCCCGGGACAGGGGCTAACTATGGCTACACCTTC
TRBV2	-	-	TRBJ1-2	CASNEGGYGYTF	TGTGCCAGCAACGAAGGGGGCTATGGCTACACCTTC
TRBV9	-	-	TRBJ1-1	CASSVVGGVTEAFF	TGTGCCAGCAGCGTAGTTGGGGGGGTGACTGAAGCTTTCTTT
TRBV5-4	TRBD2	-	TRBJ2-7	CASRAGTSGSGAYEQYF	TGTGCCAGCAGGGCCGGGACTAGCGGGTCGGGCGCCTACGAGCAGTACTTC
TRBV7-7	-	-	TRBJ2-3	CASSLIFTDTQYF	TGTGCCAGCAGCTTAATATTTACAGATACGCAGTATTTT
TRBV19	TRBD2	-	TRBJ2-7	CASSFNPAGRSEQYF	TGTGCCAGTAGTTTTAACCCAGCGGGAAGGAGTGAGCAGTACTTC